In this sample, the clone carrying this T cell receptor (beta chain) turned up a few times. What it binds is unknown. This specimen belongs to a study of T cell repertoires in cytomegalovirus infection. Whole-study context: Indications of both CMV infection and matching HLA type were provided by public TCR beta signatures. Study findings and constraints: Predominance within the ex vivo response was attributable to HLA-C-restricted CMV-specific TCR beta clonotypes.

One entry per CDR3 protein, called by TCRdb with MiXCR from the reads. This table has about 230,000 distinct CDR3 sequences, approximately 22% appearing once. This sequence originates from a human donor in good health (CMV status not recorded). Some clones in this sample may be carry-over from other donors' samples. Input material: CD8+ T cells from PBMCs.

The CDR3: CASSLGTATNQPQHF. The CDR3 nucleotides are TGTGCCAGCAGCTTGGGGACAGCAACCAATCAGCCCCAGCATTTT. The J gene is TRBJ1-5, the V gene TRBV7-9; 7 bases fit TRBD1. From germline, CDR1 is SEHNR and CDR2 FQNEAQ (reference sequence). This CDR3 region has 15 residues. With V trimmed by 3 bases and J by 3 bases, 5 bases remained unmatched.